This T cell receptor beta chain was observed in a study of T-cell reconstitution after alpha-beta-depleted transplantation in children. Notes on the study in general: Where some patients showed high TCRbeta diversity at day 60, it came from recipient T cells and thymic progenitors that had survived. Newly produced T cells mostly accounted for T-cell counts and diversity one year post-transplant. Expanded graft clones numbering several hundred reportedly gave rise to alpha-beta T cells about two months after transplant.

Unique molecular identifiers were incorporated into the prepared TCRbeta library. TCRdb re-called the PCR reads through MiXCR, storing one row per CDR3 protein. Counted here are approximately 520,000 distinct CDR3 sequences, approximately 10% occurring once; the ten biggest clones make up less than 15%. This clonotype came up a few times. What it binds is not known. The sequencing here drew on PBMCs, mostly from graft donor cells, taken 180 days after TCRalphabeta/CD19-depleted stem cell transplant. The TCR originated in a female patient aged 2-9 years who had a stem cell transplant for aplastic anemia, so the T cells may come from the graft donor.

CDR3 loop: CASSDGQVLTDTQYF. The DNA for the CDR3 is TGTGCCAGCAGTGACGGACAGGTGTTGACAGATACGCAGTATTTT. The chain combines TRBV25-1 with TRBJ2-3; 7 bases align to TRBD1. Germline V CDR1 and CDR2: MGHDK, SYGVNS. Unmatched junction bases numbered 6, after V lost 3 bases and J lost 3 bases. The CDR3 has 15 amino acids.